This TCR beta chain comes out of a study of human T cells and chemical hapten exposure. The V gene end was trimmed by 3 bases and the J gene end by 3 bases; junction bases not matched to a gene: 3. The CDR3 runs 14 residues. This clonotype was detected ten times or more. Stated time point: patch test 3, about 24 weeks after DPC sensitization. The treatment denotes: therapeutic diphenylcyclopropenone sensitization with weekly scalp DPC. The library gave individual cDNA molecules unique molecular identifiers. TCRdb itself ran the RACE reads through MiXCR, one entry per CDR3 protein. The top ten hold 2% to 2.5% of the sample, which has 95,000 to 150,000 distinct CDR3 sequences, about 11% seen once.

This specimen consisted of whole blood, obtained in connection with sensitization to the hapten diphenylcyclopropenone (DPC). The rearrangement links TRBV12-3 or TRBV12-4 to TRBJ2-3; 7 bases map to TRBD1. The TCR originated in a woman between 45 and 60 years old with alopecia areata. Some clones in this sample may be carry-over from other donors' samples. CDR3 sequence reads: CASSLTGRTDTQYF. The DNA of the CDR3 is TGTGCCAGCAGTTTGACAGGGCGAACAGATACGCAGTATTTT.